This T cell receptor beta chain derives from a study of blood T cell repertoires in COVID-19. Study summary: Samples taken during acute and convalescent COVID-19 were collected in the United States, Italy and Spain. From T cells, B-cell-depleted T cells, or PBMCs came the material, which was cDNA or gDNA.

This clone was detected a few times. Per the original methods: Estimation of nucleated cell counts relied on the amplification of reference gene primers. Produced via immunoSEQ multiplex PCR; TCRdb's table is partial and in-frame only. That table is the source of V, J and clone size, and D and trimming were worked out from the DNA. The table has roughly 250,000 clones, about four fifths seen once. Germline V CDR1 and CDR2: LNHDA, SQIVND (reference sequence). CDR3 length equals 13 residues. Trimming left V 3 bases short and J 5 bases short, with 8 bases between. The specimen sequenced was peripheral blood. The rearrangement joins TRBV19 to TRBJ1-5; a weak D match, TRBD1 (6 bases). The TCR originated in a woman aged 35 to 49 who had recovered from COVID-19. Written as DNA, the CDR3 is TGTGCCAGTAGTATGAACAGGGATCAGCCCCAGCATTTT. This gives the protein CASSMNRDQPQHF.